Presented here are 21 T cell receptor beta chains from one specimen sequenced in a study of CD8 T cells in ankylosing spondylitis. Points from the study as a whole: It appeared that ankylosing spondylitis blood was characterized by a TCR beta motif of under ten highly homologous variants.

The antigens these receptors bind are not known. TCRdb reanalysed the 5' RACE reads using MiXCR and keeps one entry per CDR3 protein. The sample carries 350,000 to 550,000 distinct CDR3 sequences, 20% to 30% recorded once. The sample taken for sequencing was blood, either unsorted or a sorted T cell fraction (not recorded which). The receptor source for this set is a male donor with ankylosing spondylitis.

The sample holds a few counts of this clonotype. The CDR3 region is CSVRDRGWENTEAFF. The CDR3 region has the DNA TGCAGCGTGCGGGACAGGGGGTGGGAGAACACTGAAGCTTTCTTT. The rearrangement links TRBV29-1 to TRBJ1-1, with 11 bases aligning to TRBD1. The germline gives CDR1 SQVTM, CDR2 ANQGSEA. V was pared by 6 bases and J by 1 base, with 7 bases of the junction left unmatched. CDR3 size: 15 residues.

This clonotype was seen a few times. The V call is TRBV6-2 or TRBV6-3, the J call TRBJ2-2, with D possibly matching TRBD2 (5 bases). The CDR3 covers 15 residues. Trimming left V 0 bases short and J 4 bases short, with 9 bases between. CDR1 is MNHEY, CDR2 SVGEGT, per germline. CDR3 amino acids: CASSYSHEGTGELFF. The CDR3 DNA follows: TGTGCCAGCAGTTACTCGCACGAGGGCACCGGGGAGCTGTTTTTT.

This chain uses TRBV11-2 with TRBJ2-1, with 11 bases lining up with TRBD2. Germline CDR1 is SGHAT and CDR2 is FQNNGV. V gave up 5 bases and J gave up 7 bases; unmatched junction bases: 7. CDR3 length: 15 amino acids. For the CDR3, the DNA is TGTGCCAGCAGCCCACTAGCGGGAGTACGAAATGAGCAGTTCTTC. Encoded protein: CASSPLAGVRNEQFF.

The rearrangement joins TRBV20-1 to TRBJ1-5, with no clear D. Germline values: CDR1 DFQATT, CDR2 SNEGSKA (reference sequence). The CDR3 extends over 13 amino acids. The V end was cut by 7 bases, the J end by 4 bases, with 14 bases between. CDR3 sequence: CSVGRGGNQPQHF. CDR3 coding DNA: TGCAGTGTAGGACGGGGAGGGAATCAGCCCCAGCATTTT.

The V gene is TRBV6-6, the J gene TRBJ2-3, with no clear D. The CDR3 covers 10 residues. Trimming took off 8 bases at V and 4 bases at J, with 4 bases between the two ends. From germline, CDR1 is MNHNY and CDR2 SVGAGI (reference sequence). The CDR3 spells CASGSDTQYF. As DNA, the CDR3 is TGTGCCAGCGGGTCAGATACGCAGTATTTT.

CDR3 sequence reads: CASSLGQGMTYEQYV. The CDR3 region has the DNA TGCGCCAGCAGCTTGGGACAGGGGATGACCTACGAGCAGTACGTC. This chain links TRBV5-1 with TRBJ2-7; TRBD1 agrees at 8 bases. Per the germline V gene, CDR1 is SGHRS and CDR2 is YFSETQ. With V trimmed by 0 bases and J by 2 bases, 4 bases remained unmatched. The CDR3 consists of 15 residues.

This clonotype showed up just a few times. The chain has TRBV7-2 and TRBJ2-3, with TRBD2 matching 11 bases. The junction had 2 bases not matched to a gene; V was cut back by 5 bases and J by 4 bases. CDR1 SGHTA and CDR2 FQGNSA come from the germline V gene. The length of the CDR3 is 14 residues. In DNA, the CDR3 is TGTGCCAGCAGCACGGGACTAGCGGCAGATACGCAGTATTTT. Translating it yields CASSTGLAADTQYF.

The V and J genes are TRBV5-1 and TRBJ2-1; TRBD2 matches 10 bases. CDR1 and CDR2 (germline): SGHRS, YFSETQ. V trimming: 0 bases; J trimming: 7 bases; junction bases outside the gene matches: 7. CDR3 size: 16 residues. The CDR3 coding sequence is TGCGCCAGCAGCTTGGGCGGTAGCGGGAGGCGGAATGAGCAGTTCTTC. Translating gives CASSLGGSGRRNEQFF.

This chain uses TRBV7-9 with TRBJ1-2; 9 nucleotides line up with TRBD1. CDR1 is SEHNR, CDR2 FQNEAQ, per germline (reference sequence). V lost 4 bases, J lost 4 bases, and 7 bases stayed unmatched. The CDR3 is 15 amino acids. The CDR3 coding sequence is TGTGCCAGCAGCTCGAACAGGGGGCTAGGCTATGGCTACACCTTC. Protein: CASSSNRGLGYGYTF.

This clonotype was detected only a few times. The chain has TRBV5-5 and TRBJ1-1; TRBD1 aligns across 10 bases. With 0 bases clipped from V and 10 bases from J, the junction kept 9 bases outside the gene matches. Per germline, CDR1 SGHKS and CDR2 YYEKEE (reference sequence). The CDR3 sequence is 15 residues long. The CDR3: CASSLVPGQGSGAFF. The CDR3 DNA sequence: TGTGCCAGCAGCTTGGTCCCGGGACAGGGGAGTGGAGCTTTCTTT.

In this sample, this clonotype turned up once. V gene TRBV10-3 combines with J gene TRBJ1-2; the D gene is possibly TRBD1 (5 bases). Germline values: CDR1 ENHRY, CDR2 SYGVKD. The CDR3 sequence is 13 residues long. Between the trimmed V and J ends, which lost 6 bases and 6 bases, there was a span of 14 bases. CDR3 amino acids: CAISQGDQDGYTF. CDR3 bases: TGTGCCATCAGCCAGGGAGACCAGGATGGCTACACCTTC.

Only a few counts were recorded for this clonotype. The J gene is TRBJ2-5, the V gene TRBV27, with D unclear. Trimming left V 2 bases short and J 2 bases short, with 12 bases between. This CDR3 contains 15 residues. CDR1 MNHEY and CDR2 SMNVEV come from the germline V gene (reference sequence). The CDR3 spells CASSLNGGIQETQYF. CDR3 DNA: TGTGCCAGCAGTTTAAACGGTGGCATACAAGAGACCCAGTACTTC.

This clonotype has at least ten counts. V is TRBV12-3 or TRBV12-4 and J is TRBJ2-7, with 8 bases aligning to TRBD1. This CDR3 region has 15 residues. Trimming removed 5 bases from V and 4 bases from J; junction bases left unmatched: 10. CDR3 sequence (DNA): TGTGCCAGCAGTCCCCAATCCGGACAGGGTTACGAGCAGTACTTC. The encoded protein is CASSPQSGQGYEQYF.

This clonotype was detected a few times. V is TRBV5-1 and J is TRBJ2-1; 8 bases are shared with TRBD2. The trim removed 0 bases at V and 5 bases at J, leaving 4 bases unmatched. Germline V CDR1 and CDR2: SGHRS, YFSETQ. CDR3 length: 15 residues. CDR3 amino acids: CASSLGVAGHNEQFF. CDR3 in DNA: TGCGCCAGCAGCTTGGGGGTAGCGGGACACAATGAGCAGTTCTTC.

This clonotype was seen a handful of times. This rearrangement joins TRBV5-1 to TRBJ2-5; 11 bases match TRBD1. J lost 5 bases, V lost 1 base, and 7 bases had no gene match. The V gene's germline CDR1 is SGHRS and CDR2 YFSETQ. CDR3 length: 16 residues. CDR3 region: CASSLLGQGASETQYF. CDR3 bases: TGCGCCAGCAGCTTGCTAGGACAGGGGGCGTCGGAGACCCAGTACTTC.

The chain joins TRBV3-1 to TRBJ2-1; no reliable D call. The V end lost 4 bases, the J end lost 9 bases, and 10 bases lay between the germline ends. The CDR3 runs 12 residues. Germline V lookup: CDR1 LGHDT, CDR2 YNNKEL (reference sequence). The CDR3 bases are TGTGCCAGCAGCCTTGTAAGCCGTGAGCAGTTCTTC. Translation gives CASSLVSREQFF.

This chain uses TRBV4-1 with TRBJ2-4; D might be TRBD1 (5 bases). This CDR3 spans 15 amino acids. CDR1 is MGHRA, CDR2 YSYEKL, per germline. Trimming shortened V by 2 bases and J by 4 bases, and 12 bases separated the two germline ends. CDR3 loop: CASSQLETAKNIQYF. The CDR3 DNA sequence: TGCGCCAGCAGCCAACTAGAGACAGCTAAAAACATTCAGTACTTC.

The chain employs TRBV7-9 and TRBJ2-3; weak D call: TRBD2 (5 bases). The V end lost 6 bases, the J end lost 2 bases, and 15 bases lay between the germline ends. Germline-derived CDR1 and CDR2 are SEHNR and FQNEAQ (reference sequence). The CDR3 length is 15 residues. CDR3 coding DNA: TGTGCCAGCAGTCGAGCGGTTTTAGTCACAGATACGCAGTATTTT. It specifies CASSRAVLVTDTQYF.

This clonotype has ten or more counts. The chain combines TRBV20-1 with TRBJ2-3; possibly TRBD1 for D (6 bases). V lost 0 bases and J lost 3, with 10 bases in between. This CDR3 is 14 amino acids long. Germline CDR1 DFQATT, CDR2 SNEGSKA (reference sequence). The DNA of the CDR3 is TGCAGTGCTAGAGATGGCCAGGGGACAGATACGCAGTATTTT. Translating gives CSARDGQGTDTQYF.

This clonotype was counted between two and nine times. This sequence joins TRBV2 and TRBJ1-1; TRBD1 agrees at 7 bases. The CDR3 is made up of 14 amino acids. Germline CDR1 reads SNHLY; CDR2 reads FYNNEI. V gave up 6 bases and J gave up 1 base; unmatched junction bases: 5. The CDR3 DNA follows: TGTGCCAGCAGGGTAGGGACAGCGAACACTGAAGCTTTCTTT. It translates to CASRVGTANTEAFF.

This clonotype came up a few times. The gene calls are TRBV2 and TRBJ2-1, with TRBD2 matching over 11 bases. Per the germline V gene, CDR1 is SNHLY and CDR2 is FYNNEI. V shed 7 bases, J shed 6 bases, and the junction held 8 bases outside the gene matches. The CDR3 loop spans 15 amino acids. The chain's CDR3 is CASTKLAGVGNEQFF. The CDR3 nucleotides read TGTGCCAGCACGAAACTAGCGGGAGTGGGCAATGAGCAGTTCTTC.